This T cell receptor (beta chain) comes out of a study of OX40 agonist ivuxolimab in advanced cancers. Germline CDR1 is MDHEN and CDR2 is SYDVKM. V was cut by 3 bases and J by 10 bases, with 12 bases left in between. CDR3 length equals 12 residues. TCRdb's copy holds only in-frame clones and misses some; the assay was immunoSEQ multiplex PCR. The data show 57,000 or so clones, 84% seen once. The V gene is TRBV28, the J gene TRBJ2-5, with D possibly matching TRBD2 (6 bases). The sequencing used CD4+ or CD8+ T cells sorted from blood, collected in a trial of the OX40 agonist ivuxolimab. The source is an adult with an advanced solid tumor such as melanoma, head and neck, liver or kidney cancer. The CDR3 sequence is CASSLGLRDQYF. For the CDR3, the DNA is TGTGCCAGCAGTTTGGGACTTAGAGACCAGTACTTC.